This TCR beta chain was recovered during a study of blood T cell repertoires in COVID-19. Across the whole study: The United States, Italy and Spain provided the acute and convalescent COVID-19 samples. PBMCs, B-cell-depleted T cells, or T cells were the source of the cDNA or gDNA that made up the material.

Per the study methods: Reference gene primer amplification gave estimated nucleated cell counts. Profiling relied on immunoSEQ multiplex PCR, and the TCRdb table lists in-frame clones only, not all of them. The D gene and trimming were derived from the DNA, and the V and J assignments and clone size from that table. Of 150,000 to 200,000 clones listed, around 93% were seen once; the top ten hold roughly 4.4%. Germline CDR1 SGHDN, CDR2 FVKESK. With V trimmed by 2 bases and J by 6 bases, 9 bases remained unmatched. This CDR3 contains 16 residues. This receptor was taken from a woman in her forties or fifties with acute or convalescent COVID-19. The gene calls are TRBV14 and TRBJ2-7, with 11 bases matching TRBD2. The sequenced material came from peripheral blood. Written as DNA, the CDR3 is TGTGCCAGCAGCCAATTTAGCGGGAGGGCGATAGTCGAGCAGTACTTC. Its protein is CASSQFSGRAIVEQYF. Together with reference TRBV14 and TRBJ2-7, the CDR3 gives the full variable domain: EAGVTQFPSHSVIEKGQTVTLRCDPISGHDNLYWYRRVMGKEIKFLLHFVKESKQDESGMPNNRFLAERTGGTYSTLKVQPAELEDSGVYFCASSQFSGRAIVEQYFGPGTRLTVT.